This passage covers 3 T cell receptor beta chains from one sample sequenced in a study of shared clonotypes between healthy human individuals (TCRdb year 2020). Library preparation used the immunoSEQ multiplex PCR assay. This immuneACCESS table, as held by TCRdb, lists in-frame sequences with V and J called but not all clones. Of the missing ones, under half trace to an unresolved V gene in checked studies; the others have no known cause. In all, the sample holds more than 400,000 clones, and 95% to 96% of those were seen once. The ten largest clones add up to 0.064% of the sample. Sequenced input: naive CD4+ T cells sorted from blood. According to the study, the label for this sample's cell subset or site signals: CD45RA+ positively selected. These receptors all come from a woman in her 30s in good health.

The V gene is TRBV5-1, the J gene TRBJ2-1; 7 bases agree with TRBD1. The germline V gene has CDR1 SGHRS and CDR2 YFSETQ. This CDR3 has 14 amino acids. V lost 6 bases and J lost 7; bases outside the gene matches: 10. The chain's CDR3 is CASTYRGPRNEQFF. The CDR3 coding sequence is TGCGCCAGCACCTACAGGGGCCCTCGGAATGAGCAGTTCTTC.

The chain carries TRBV9 and TRBJ2-3, with D perhaps matching TRBD2 (6 bases). Germline CDR1 is SGDLS and CDR2 is YYNGEE. The CDR3 covers 13 residues. Trimming took 0 bases from V and 5 from J, leaving 7 bases between them. The DNA for the CDR3 is TGTGCCAGCAGCGTAGGGGGGGAAGATACGCAGTATTTT. Translation gives CASSVGGEDTQYF.

V usage is TRBV6-6 and J usage is TRBJ2-5; 7 bases are shared with TRBD1. Looked up from germline, CDR1 is MNHNY and CDR2 is SVGAGI (reference sequence). The V and J ends lost 3 bases and 3 bases, in that order; junction bases with no gene match: 4. CDR3 size: 14 residues. Here the CDR3 DNA reads TGTGCCAGCAGTTATCTAACAGGGGAAGAGACCCAGTACTTC. The encoded protein is CASSYLTGEETQYF.